Shown below are 13 T cell receptor beta chains from a single sample sequenced in a study of T cells in Graves' hyperthyroidism and ophthalmopathy. What was amplified from RNA transcripts were TCR beta CDR3 regions. The HTBI primer set served for first-round RT-PCR of the TCR CDR3. TCRdb re-called the multiplex PCR reads through MiXCR, storing one row per CDR3 protein. The sample yields around 250,000 distinct CDR3 sequences, more than 14% seen once. Material: blood. All receptors come from a woman in her thirties or forties with Graves' hyperthyroidism that later progressed to Graves' ophthalmopathy.

Many counts were recorded for this clonotype. The rearrangement links TRBV28 to TRBJ1-1; D may be TRBD1 (6 bases). This CDR3 region has 14 residues. CDR1 MDHEN and CDR2 SYDVKM come from the germline V gene. The V and J ends lost 5 bases and 4 bases respectively, with 14 bases between them. CDR3 region: CASSIRGGRTEAFF. CDR3 DNA: TGTGCCAGCAGTATCCGGGGGGGGCGCACTGAAGCTTTCTTT.

This clonotype appeared many times. The V gene is TRBV7-8, the J gene TRBJ2-7; 10 nucleotides agree with TRBD2. The CDR3 length is 16 residues. Trimming removed 4 bases from V and 1 base from J; junction bases left unmatched: 7. The germline V gene encodes CDR1 SGHVS and CDR2 FQNEAQ. CDR3 amino acids: CASSSRGTSASYEQYF. The CDR3 nucleotides read TGTGCCAGCAGCTCGCGCGGGACTAGCGCATCCTACGAGCAGTACTTC.

This clonotype has a count of ten or more. The rearrangement links TRBV6-5 to TRBJ2-4; D remains ambiguous. V was clipped by 0 bases and J by 6 bases, with 15 bases between them. This CDR3 contains 16 residues. The germline gives CDR1 MNHEY, CDR2 SVGAGI. CDR3 region: CASSYSTATGRNIQYF. CDR3 DNA sequence: TGTGCCAGCAGTTACTCGACGGCAACTGGTCGAAACATTCAGTACTTC.

CDR3 amino acids: CASINSGSGELFF. The CDR3 DNA reads TGTGCCAGCATCAATAGCGGGAGCGGGGAGCTGTTTTTT. The rearrangement links TRBV5-4 to TRBJ2-2; 9 bases match TRBD2. The junction had 4 bases not matched to a gene; V was cut back by 6 bases and J by 7 bases. The CDR3 consists of 13 residues. CDR1 and CDR2 from the germline V gene are SGHNT and YYREEE (reference sequence).

The table lists this clonotype with a few counts. V and J are TRBV6-1 and TRBJ2-3; 7 bases align to TRBD2. The germline V gene encodes CDR1 MNHNS and CDR2 SASEGT. The CDR3 sequence is 14 residues long. V lost 7 bases and J lost 2; bases outside the gene matches: 6. The CDR3 spells CASTSGLFTDTQYF. In DNA, the CDR3 is TGTGCCAGCACCTCGGGACTATTCACAGATACGCAGTATTTT.

V gene TRBV20-1 combines with J gene TRBJ2-7, with 8 nucleotides matching TRBD1. V dropped 5 bases and J dropped 3; count of bases not matched to a gene: 9. Germline values: CDR1 DFQATT, CDR2 SNEGSKA (reference sequence). CDR3 size: 14 residues. The CDR3 spells CSASQGGLFYEQYF. The CDR3 DNA follows: TGCAGTGCTTCACAGGGGGGCCTTTTCTACGAGCAGTACTTC.

This clonotype has a count of ten or more. The chain is built from TRBV5-1 and TRBJ1-1, with D tentatively TRBD1 (5 bases). The CDR3 totals 18 residues. Trimming stripped 7 bases from V and 0 bases from J, with 25 bases between. Germline values: CDR1 SGHRS, CDR2 YFSETQ. CDR3 nucleotides: TGCGCCAGCTTTTTCTGGCCCCGGGACGGACGGATGAACACTGAAGCTTTCTTT. It codes for CASFFWPRDGRMNTEAFF.

The J gene is TRBJ2-7, the V gene TRBV6-5; D tentatively reads TRBD1 or TRBD2 (5 bases each). CDR3 length: 15 residues. V lost 0 bases and J 3 bases, leaving 12 bases between the germline ends. In germline, CDR1 is MNHEY, CDR2 SVGAGI. The chain's CDR3 is CASSYSEGNYYEQYV. The CDR3 nucleotides are TGTGCCAGCAGTTACTCTGAGGGGAACTACTACGAGCAGTACGTC.

This clonotype has ten or more counts. The rearrangement links TRBV7-9 to TRBJ2-3; the D is unclear. The CDR3 is 12 amino acids. Looked up from germline, CDR1 is SEHNR and CDR2 is FQNEAQ (reference sequence). V was pared by 2 bases and J by 3 bases, with 3 bases between. Here the CDR3 reads CASSLFTDTQYF. The CDR3 DNA reads TGTGCCAGCAGCTTATTTACAGATACGCAGTATTTT.

The chain combines TRBV30 with TRBJ1-6; D might be TRBD1 (5 bases). V shed 0 bases and J shed 10 bases, with 13 bases lying between them. The germline CDR1 and CDR2 sequences are GTSNPN and SVGIG (reference sequence). This CDR3 region has 14 residues. CDR3 region: CAWSVSGGYSPLHF. CDR3 bases: TGTGCCTGGAGTGTATCGGGGGGATACTCACCCCTCCACTTT.

This clonotype was observed at least ten times. This rearrangement joins TRBV9 to TRBJ2-1; 9 nucleotides agree with TRBD2. The CDR3 consists of 16 residues. J lost 2 bases, V lost 0 bases, and 3 bases had no gene match. The germline gives CDR1 SGDLS, CDR2 YYNGEE. The CDR3 sequence is CASSVEPSGTYNEQFF. In DNA, the CDR3 is TGTGCCAGCAGCGTAGAACCTAGCGGGACCTACAATGAGCAGTTCTTC.

This clonotype was found many times. The chain couples TRBV6-2 or TRBV6-3 to TRBJ1-5; 9 nucleotides line up with TRBD1. The germline V gene encodes CDR1 MNHEY and CDR2 SVGEGT. Trimming cost V 4 bases and J 3 bases; bases outside gene matches: 4. This CDR3 has 15 residues. In DNA form, the CDR3 reads TGTGCCAGCAGTTCACAGGGGGCCCACAATCAGCCCCAGCATTTT. Residues: CASSSQGAHNQPQHF.

This clonotype was seen at least ten times. The chain couples TRBV28 to TRBJ1-6, with D unresolved. Germline V gives CDR1 MDHEN, CDR2 SYDVKM. The CDR3 spans 15 residues. Trimming pared 6 bases from V and 8 bases from J, leaving 17 bases between. The DNA of the CDR3 is TGTGCCAGCAGCCCTGCCCCGGCAGGATATTCACCCCTCCACTTT. Its translation: CASSPAPAGYSPLHF. The full variable domain, with the rest looked up from reference TRBV28 and TRBJ1-6, is DVKVTQSSRYLVKRTGEKVFLECVQDMDHENMFWYRQDPGLGLRLIYFSYDVKMKEKGDIPEGYSVSREKKERFSLILESASTNQTSMYLCASSPAPAGYSPLHFGNGTRLTVT.